These T cell receptor beta chains were read from a single sample in a study of CD8 T cells in ankylosing spondylitis. TCRdb processed the 5' RACE reads anew with MiXCR; each CDR3 protein has one entry. The sample consists of about 96,000 distinct CDR3 sequences, about 9% of them appearing once. Sequencing used blood, either unsorted or a sorted T cell fraction (not recorded which). The receptors shown here come from a male donor with ankylosing spondylitis or in good health (not recorded which). Each CDR3 is given with its conserved first and last residue. The order of the fields is clone size, V gene, D gene, J gene, CDR3 DNA, CDR3 protein. D genes are given only for firm matches. Expanded clones are given a class, and other clones once, few, many or no size at all.

many	TRBV28	-	TRBJ2-3	TGTGCCAGCAGATCTAGACTCCTGACAGATACGCAGTATTTT	CASRSRLLTDTQYF
-	TRBV15	-	TRBJ1-5	TGTGCCACCAGCAGTGGACAGACAAGCATTCAGCCCCAGCATTTT	CATSSGQTSIQPQHF
many	TRBV6-1	TRBD2	TRBJ2-1	TGTGCCAGCAGTAGGACTAGCGGGGGGGCCGGGTACAATGAGCAGTTCTTC	CASSRTSGGAGYNEQFF
many	TRBV6-1	-	TRBJ2-3	TGTGCCAGCAGCAGACAGGCAAGCACAGATACGCAGTATTTT	CASSRQASTDTQYF
many	TRBV5-1	-	TRBJ1-3	TGCGCCAGCAGCTTGGGAATAACCTCTGGAAACACCATATATTTT	CASSLGITSGNTIYF
many	TRBV20-1	-	TRBJ2-3	TGCAGTGCTAGTGCCGGGGCTCACGATACGCAGTATTTT	CSASAGAHDTQYF
many	TRBV7-9	-	TRBJ1-2	TGTGCCAGCAGCTTAGCCGGGCATTACACCTTC	CASSLAGHYTF
many	TRBV7-8	TRBD2	TRBJ2-5	TGTGCCAGCAATCCCAGCGGGGGGCCCGCTCTTTGGGAGACCCAGTACTTC	CASNPSGGPALWETQYF
many	TRBV28	-	TRBJ1-1	TGTGCCAGCAGTTTTCCGGGGAACACTGAAGCTTTCTTT	CASSFPGNTEAFF
-	TRBV7-2	TRBD2	TRBJ2-3	TGTGCCAGCAGCGTCCAACATAGCGGGGAGGCATCGGATACGCAGTATTTT	CASSVQHSGEASDTQYF
many	TRBV12-3/TRBV12-4	TRBD1	TRBJ1-5	TGTGCCAGCAGTTTCGGACAGGGGGCTACTCAGCCCCAGCATTTT	CASSFGQGATQPQHF
many	TRBV6-1	-	TRBJ1-5	TGTGCCACCGGGTGGGACCTCGGGAATCAGCCCCAGCATTTT	CATGWDLGNQPQHF
many	TRBV20-1	-	TRBJ2-5	TGCAGTGCTAGAGCCCTGGCCTCGATCGAGACCCAGTACTTC	CSARALASIETQYF
-	TRBV30	-	TRBJ1-2	TGTGCCTGGAGTCCCCGACAGGCGGATGGCTACACCTTC	CAWSPRQADGYTF
many	TRBV12-3/TRBV12-4	TRBD1	TRBJ1-2	TGTGCCAGCAGAGGACAGGGGGGAGGCTACACCTTC	CASRGQGGGYTF
many	TRBV29-1	TRBD2	TRBJ2-5	TGCAGCGCCCGCGGGGGAGAGACCCAGTACTTC	CSARGGETQYF
many	TRBV20-1	-	TRBJ2-5	TGCAGTGCTAGTTGGGGGGAGACCCAAGAGACCCAGTACTTC	CSASWGETQETQYF
-	TRBV28	TRBD2	TRBJ2-7	TGTGCCAGCAGTTTTACGCGTAGCGGGGGTTCCCCGTACTTC	CASSFTRSGGSPYF
many	TRBV29-1	TRBD1	TRBJ1-5	TGCAGCGCGACAGGGGCAGGGCAGCCCCAGCATTTT	CSATGAGQPQHF
many	TRBV20-1	-	TRBJ2-5	TGCAGTGCTATGGACAGGCGGGGAGAGACCCAGTACTTC	CSAMDRRGETQYF
many	TRBV2	-	TRBJ2-1	TGTGCCAGTGAGGGGGATAATGAGCAGTTCTTC	CASEGDNEQFF
many	TRBV11-2	-	TRBJ1-1	TGTGCCAGCAGCGAAGGAATTAACACTGAAGCTTTCTTT	CASSEGINTEAFF
-	TRBV7-9	-	TRBJ1-1	TGTGCCAGCAGCTTGGGGGAATCGCGGACTGAAGCTTTCTTT	CASSLGESRTEAFF
many	TRBV20-1	-	TRBJ2-7	TGCAGTGCTAGAGAGGGACACTCCTACGAGCAGTACTTC	CSAREGHSYEQYF
-	TRBV2	-	TRBJ1-6	TGTGCCAGCAGTGAAGGCGGGGCTTTGGGGTTTTCACCCCTCCACTTT	CASSEGGALGFSPLHF
many	TRBV5-1	-	TRBJ2-3	TGCGCCAGCAGCCTGGCCAAAACCCAAGATACGCAGTATTTT	CASSLAKTQDTQYF
many	TRBV20-1	-	TRBJ2-3	TGCAGTGCTAGAGATTCAGGTCGGCCAAGCACAGATACGCAGTATTTT	CSARDSGRPSTDTQYF
many	TRBV5-1	-	TRBJ1-1	TGCGCCAGCAGCTTGGGGGGGGGGACAAGATGGAACACTGAAGCTTTCTTT	CASSLGGGTRWNTEAFF
many	TRBV12-3/TRBV12-4	-	TRBJ2-7	TGTGCCAGCAGTTTTCAGTCACCAACCTACGAGCAGTACTTC	CASSFQSPTYEQYF
few	TRBV3-1	-	TRBJ2-5	TGTGCCAGCATTCGGCAGGGCCTAGAGACCCAGTACTTC	CASIRQGLETQYF
many	TRBV7-9	TRBD1	TRBJ2-1	TGTGCCAGCAGCCCCCGGGACAGCAAAGAGCAGTTCTTC	CASSPRDSKEQFF
-	TRBV7-2	TRBD1	TRBJ1-5	TGTGCCAGCAGCTGGGGGACAGGGCTTAATCAGCCCCAGCATTTT	CASSWGTGLNQPQHF
-	TRBV7-2	TRBD2	TRBJ2-6	TGTGCCAGCAGCCTCGTAGCGGGACACTCTGGGGCCAACGTCCTGACTTTC	CASSLVAGHSGANVLTF
few	TRBV28	TRBD1	TRBJ2-7	TGTGCCAGCAGTCCGACAGGGAATGAGCAGTACTTC	CASSPTGNEQYF
many	TRBV12-3/TRBV12-4	-	TRBJ2-7	TGTGCCAGCAGAGACAGTATTGAGTCGACCTACGAGCAGTACTTC	CASRDSIESTYEQYF
many	TRBV5-6	-	TRBJ2-1	TGTGCCAGCAGCTTAGGATTGGACGCCATCTCGTACAATGAGCAGTTCTTC	CASSLGLDAISYNEQFF
few	TRBV29-1	-	TRBJ2-6	TGCAGCGTTGATCGGGTCTCTGGGGCCAACGTCCTGACTTTC	CSVDRVSGANVLTF
medium-sized	TRBV29-1	-	TRBJ2-3	TGCAGCGTGCTGACAACAGATACGCAGTATTTT	CSVLTTDTQYF
medium-sized	TRBV20-1	TRBD1	TRBJ2-3	TGCAGTGCCCCCCCAGGGGGCCGCACAGATACGCAGTATTTT	CSAPPGGRTDTQYF
many	TRBV7-8	TRBD1	TRBJ2-4	TGTGCCAGCAGCTTAGTCTCGACAGGGAGTGAAAACATTCAGTACTTC	CASSLVSTGSENIQYF
-	TRBV21-1	-	TRBJ2-7	TGTGCCAGCATCACGACCGGGACATTGCACTACGAGCAGTACTTC	CASITTGTLHYEQYF
many	TRBV14	-	TRBJ1-3	TGTGCCAGTGCTCGGTCGGGAGCTGGAAACACCATATATTTT	CASARSGAGNTIYF
many	TRBV5-6	TRBD2	TRBJ2-1	TGTGCCAGCAGCCTGACTAGCGGGGCGGGTGGATTCTTC	CASSLTSGAGGFF
-	TRBV7-9	-	TRBJ2-7	TGTGCCAGCAGCTTTCGTGAATCCAGGGTGGTAAACGAGCAGTACTTC	CASSFRESRVVNEQYF
medium-sized	TRBV6-5	TRBD1	TRBJ1-2	TGTGCCAGCAGTTACTTTCCAGGGGGGTCTGGCTACACCTTC	CASSYFPGGSGYTF
few	TRBV3-1	-	TRBJ2-1	TGTGCCACCTCCCAGGGCCCTCTCTACAGCTGGTCCTACAATGAGCAGTTCTTC	CATSQGPLYSWSYNEQFF
many	TRBV6-1	TRBD1	TRBJ2-5	TGTGCCAGCAGACCCGGGGACAGGGGGGGAGAGACCCAGTACTTC	CASRPGDRGGETQYF
many	TRBV15	TRBD1	TRBJ2-7	TGTGCCACCAGCAGAGAGACAGGGAGCTCCTACGAGCAGTACTTC	CATSRETGSSYEQYF
few	TRBV6-2/TRBV6-3	TRBD2	TRBJ2-7	TGTGCCAGCACGACTAGCGGGGGGGCCGAACCCTACGAGCAGTACTTC	CASTTSGGAEPYEQYF
many	TRBV29-1	-	TRBJ2-1	TGCAGCGTTGCCCCTACTTACAATGAGCAGTTCTTC	CSVAPTYNEQFF
many	TRBV27	-	TRBJ1-4	TGTGCCAGCAGCCTCACCCCGGTGCCAGATGAAAAACTGTTTTTT	CASSLTPVPDEKLFF
many	TRBV3-1	-	TRBJ1-2	TGTGCCAGCAGCTCAAGTGGTACAGGGCACCGGCGGTATGGCTACACCTTC	CASSSSGTGHRRYGYTF
many	TRBV12-3/TRBV12-4	-	TRBJ1-2	TGTGCCAGCAGCACTGACAGGAAGCTGCCTTATGGCTACACCTTC	CASSTDRKLPYGYTF
many	TRBV28	TRBD1	TRBJ2-1	TGTGCCAGCAGTCCGAGAAGGACAGGGGGCCTCAATGAGCAGTTCTTC	CASSPRRTGGLNEQFF